Below, 23 T cell receptor beta chains from the same sample are listed, as sequenced in a study of blood T cell repertoires in COVID-19. Data came from immunoSEQ multiplex PCR; TCRdb stores just in-frame clones and leaves some out. The sample includes tens of thousands of clones, more than 60% of them seen just once. The sample was peripheral blood. The receptors here all came from a human donor in a cohort sampled during active COVID-19.

The chain has TRBV14 and TRBJ2-1; no clear D. Germline-derived CDR1 and CDR2 are SGHDN and FVKESK. This CDR3 is built from 16 residues. Trimming took 1 base from V and 5 from J, leaving 15 bases between them. CDR3 in amino acids: CASSQAVWASDNEQFF. The CDR3 region has the DNA TGTGCCAGCAGCCAAGCCGTTTGGGCTTCGGACAATGAGCAGTTCTTC.

This sequence joins TRBV11-3 and TRBJ2-1; 10 nucleotides align to TRBD2. Trimming at V came to 5 bases and at J to 7 bases, leaving 8 bases not matched to a gene. CDR1 SGHNT and CDR2 YENEEA come from the germline V gene. This CDR3 region has 15 residues. CDR3 residues: CASSHGGLAANEQFF. CDR3 nucleotide sequence: TGTGCCAGCAGCCACGGAGGACTAGCGGCGAATGAGCAGTTCTTC.

This clone occurred once. The CDR3: CASRRGGPDTGELFF. In nucleotides, the CDR3 is TGTGCCAGTAGGCGGGGGGGCCCGGACACCGGGGAGCTGTTTTTT. The chain employs TRBV19 and TRBJ2-2; 9 positions match TRBD2. Germline values: CDR1 LNHDA, CDR2 SQIVND (reference sequence). The CDR3 is 15 amino acids. V dropped 6 bases and J dropped 3; count of bases not matched to a gene: 5. Filled out from reference TRBV19 and TRBJ2-2, the complete variable domain reads DGGITQSPKYLFRKEGQNVTLSCEQNLNHDAMYWYRQDPGQGLRLIYYSQIVNDFQKGDIAEGYSVSREKKESFPLTVTSAQKNPTAFYLCASRRGGPDTGELFFGEGSRLTVL.

This chain links TRBV7-2 with TRBJ2-3; D remains ambiguous. The V end was cut by 5 bases, the J end by 2 bases, with 11 bases between. Germline V lookup: CDR1 SGHTA, CDR2 FQGNSA. The CDR3 is 14 residues long. In DNA form, the CDR3 reads TGTGCCAGCAGCCCGGGTCCCTACACAGATACGCAGTATTTT. Amino acid sequence: CASSPGPYTDTQYF.

V and J are TRBV6-6 and TRBJ1-6; D might be TRBD1 (6 bases). Deletions cut 0 bases from V and 10 bases from J, with 16 bases between. Germline-derived CDR1 and CDR2 are MNHNY and SVGAGI (reference sequence). The length of the CDR3 is 16 residues. The CDR3 region has the DNA TGTGCCAGCAGTTACTCGACGTCTGGGGGGGGCTCACCCCTCCACTTT. Translating gives CASSYSTSGGGSPLHF.

V is TRBV6-9 and J is TRBJ1-2; maybe TRBD1 (6 bases). The CDR3 covers 15 residues. The germline V gene has CDR1 MNHGY and CDR2 SVAAGI. Deletions cut 4 bases from V and 5 bases from J, with 17 bases between. CDR3 protein: CASSCAGQRMYGYTF. The CDR3 nucleotides read TGTGCCAGCAGTTGCGCTGGACAGCGGATGTATGGCTACACCTTC.

The chain couples TRBV2 to TRBJ1-1; 7 bases are shared with TRBD1. Germline CDR1 reads SNHLY; CDR2 reads FYNNEI. The V gene end was trimmed by 4 bases and the J gene end by 6 bases; junction bases not matched to a gene: 8. The CDR3 length is 14 residues. The DNA of the CDR3 is TGTGCCAGCAGTGCCGGGACAGTTTGGTCTGAAGCTTTCTTT. Translating gives CASSAGTVWSEAFF.

The chain couples TRBV7-2 to TRBJ2-3; TRBD2 aligns across 9 bases. CDR3 size: 18 residues. The V gene end was trimmed by 6 bases and the J gene end by 6 bases; junction bases not matched to a gene: 19. The V gene's germline CDR1 is SGHTA and CDR2 FQGNSA. The CDR3 DNA reads TGTGCCAGCAGACCACCTATTTTAGCGGGGGACCGGGGGGATACGCAGTATTTT. As protein: CASRPPILAGDRGDTQYF.

The rearrangement joins TRBV29-1 to TRBJ1-4, with 10 bases that match TRBD1. Germline values: CDR1 SQVTM, CDR2 ANQGSEA. CDR3 length: 13 amino acids. J was trimmed by 7 bases and V by 7 bases; bases with no gene match: 6. CDR3 nucleotide sequence: TGCAGCGCCGGCCGGGACAGGGGTGAAAAACTGTTTTTT. Its protein product is CSAGRDRGEKLFF.

This chain uses TRBV6-6 with TRBJ2-5; D possibly corresponds to TRBD2 (5 bases). Germline CDR1 MNHNY, CDR2 SVGAGI (reference sequence). V was cut by 9 bases and J by 4 bases, with 12 bases left in between. The CDR3 loop spans 12 amino acids. CDR3: CASAERGETQYF. The DNA of the CDR3 is TGTGCCAGTGCCGAACGGGGAGAGACCCAGTACTTC.

The V and J genes are TRBV7-9 and TRBJ2-3; 14 bases are a match to TRBD2. This CDR3 region has 15 residues. The trim removed 5 bases at V and 7 bases at J, leaving 5 bases unmatched. CDR1 and CDR2 (germline): SEHNR, FQNEAQ (reference sequence). CDR3 coding DNA: TGTGCCAGCAGCCTAGGACTAGCGGGGGGACATACGCAGTATTTT. This sequence encodes CASSLGLAGGHTQYF.

V gene TRBV7-2 combines with J gene TRBJ2-7, with 8 bases aligning to TRBD2. This CDR3 is 14 amino acids long. Germline V lookup: CDR1 SGHTA, CDR2 FQGNSA. Trimming cost V 8 bases and J 6 bases; bases outside gene matches: 12. The DNA for the CDR3 is TGTGCCAGCGAAAGGCGCGGGGGGTCTTTCGAGCAGTACTTC. Translated, it gives CASERRGGSFEQYF.

This sequence joins TRBV30 and TRBJ1-3; D perhaps matches TRBD1 (6 bases). V was trimmed by 2 bases and J by 4 bases, leaving 9 bases between them. This CDR3 has 13 amino acids. Germline lookup yields CDR1 GTSNPN and CDR2 SVGIG (reference sequence). The CDR3 spells CAWSLGGGNTIYF. The CDR3 coding sequence is TGTGCCTGGAGTTTAGGGGGAGGAAACACCATATATTTT. The whole variable domain, filled in from reference TRBV30 and TRBJ1-3, reads SQTIHQWPATLVQPVGSPLSLECTVEGTSNPNLYWYRQAAGRGLQLLFYSVGIGQISSEVPQNLSASRPQDRQFILSSKKLLLSDSGFYLCAWSLGGGNTIYFGEGSWLTVV.

J is TRBJ2-7 and V is TRBV5-4; 12 bases fit TRBD1. CDR3 length: 15 residues. Germline CDR1 SGHNT, CDR2 YYREEE (reference sequence). V lost 5 bases, J lost 5 bases, and 8 bases stayed unmatched. This chain's CDR3 is CASSTSGQGANEQYF. The CDR3 DNA reads TGTGCCAGCAGTACCTCGGGACAGGGGGCGAACGAGCAGTACTTC.

The gene calls are TRBV5-4 and TRBJ1-2; D is uncertain. Per germline, CDR1 SGHNT and CDR2 YYREEE (reference sequence). V shed 4 bases and J shed 0 bases, with 16 bases lying between them. The CDR3 is made up of 16 amino acids. The CDR3 DNA is TGTGCCAGCAGCCCGGATCGGGGAATCACTAACTATGGCTACACCTTC. Translating gives CASSPDRGITNYGYTF. The entire variable domain, with the rest obtained from reference TRBV5-4 and TRBJ1-2, is as follows: ETGVTQSPTHLIKTRGQQVTLRCSSQSGHNTVSWYQQALGQGPQFIFQYYREEENGRGNFPPRFSGLQFPNYSSELNVNALELDDSALYLCASSPDRGITNYGYTFGSGTRLTVV.

The chain joins TRBV9 to TRBJ2-5; the D gene is possibly TRBD2 (5 bases). V was clipped by 2 bases and J by 4 bases, with 9 bases between them. Germline V gene lookup returns CDR1 SGDLS and CDR2 YYNGEE. The CDR3 covers 13 residues. CDR3 DNA: TGTGCCAGCAGCGTTAGTGGGAGAGAGACCCAGTACTTC. Encoded protein: CASSVSGRETQYF.

The chain recombines TRBV11-2 with TRBJ1-3; D call uncertain. The germline CDR1 and CDR2 sequences are SGHAT and FQNNGV. V lost 5 bases and J lost 0, with 17 bases in between. The CDR3 totals 17 residues. CDR3 residues: CASSPMGGGHSGNTIYF. The CDR3 DNA reads TGTGCCAGCAGCCCTATGGGTGGAGGGCACTCTGGAAACACCATATATTTT.

The chain has TRBV29-1 and TRBJ2-6; D gene ambiguous. This CDR3 spans 13 amino acids. In germline, CDR1 is SQVTM, CDR2 ANQGSEA. Trimming took off 4 bases at V and 0 bases at J, with 4 bases between the two ends. The CDR3 loop is CSVASSGANVLTF. The CDR3 bases are TGCAGCGTTGCGTCCTCTGGGGCCAACGTCCTGACTTTC.

V is TRBV29-1 and J is TRBJ1-3; D unclear. The CDR3 extends over 12 amino acids. V gave up 4 bases and J gave up 0 bases, with 4 bases separating them. The germline CDR1 and CDR2 sequences are SQVTM and ANQGSEA. CDR3 loop: CSVVLSGNTIYF. The CDR3 DNA reads as TGCAGCGTTGTCCTCTCTGGAAACACCATATATTTT.

This clone was found a few times. The chain has TRBV3-1 (or the pseudogene TRBV3-2) and TRBJ1-5; D is possibly TRBD1 (5 bases). Germline-derived CDR1 and CDR2 are LGHDT and YNNKEL (reference sequence). This CDR3 has 15 amino acids. Deletions cut 4 bases from V and 4 bases from J, with 14 bases between. CDR3 nucleotides: TGTGCCAGCAGCCCCGGTGGCCCAGGGAATCAGCCCCAGCATTTT. This encodes CASSPGGPGNQPQHF.

The chain uses TRBV2 and TRBJ2-7; TRBD1 might be the D (6 bases). The germline CDR1 and CDR2 sequences are SNHLY and FYNNEI. The CDR3 sequence is 13 residues long. V lost 5 bases and J 2 bases, leaving 10 bases between the germline ends. The CDR3 protein is CASSRQVPYEQYF. The CDR3 bases are TGTGCCAGCAGTAGACAGGTGCCCTACGAGCAGTACTTC.

This clone was counted only a few times. The chain combines TRBV4-1 with TRBJ2-7; weak D call: TRBD2 (6 bases). Germline lookup yields CDR1 MGHRA and CDR2 YSYEKL. The CDR3 length is 13 residues. Between the trimmed V and J ends, which lost 4 bases and 3 bases, there was a span of 10 bases. CDR3 sequence (DNA): TGCGCCAGCAGCCTCGCCGGGAGCTACGAGCAGTACTTC. This sequence encodes CASSLAGSYEQYF.

This rearrangement joins TRBV18 to TRBJ2-7, with D perhaps TRBD2 (6 bases). The CDR3 contains 15 residues. Trimming shortened V by 1 base and J by 0 bases, and 10 bases separated the two germline ends. Germline CDR1 is KGHSH and CDR2 is LQKENI. CDR3 nucleotide sequence: TGTGCCAGCTCACCACGGGGGGAGAACTCCTACGAGCAGTACTTC. It encodes CASSPRGENSYEQYF.